The 27 T cell receptor beta chains given below trace back to one sample, sequenced in a study of tumor-infiltrating lymphocytes in localized non-small cell lung cancer. Data came from immunoSEQ multiplex PCR; TCRdb stores just in-frame clones and leaves some out. Of 6,000 to 9,000 clones listed, 71% are singletons. The source material was lung tumor tissue. These receptors all come from a human donor with non-small cell lung cancer.

With respect to this clone: Other nucleotide sequences in the sample specify the same CDR3. V usage is TRBV2 and J usage is TRBJ2-7; 8 bases map to TRBD1. V dropped 4 bases and J dropped 4; count of bases not matched to a gene: 0. CDR3 length: 12 amino acids. Germline V CDR1 and CDR2: SNHLY, FYNNEI. CDR3 nucleotides: TGTGCCAGCAGTGGACAGGGGTACGAGCAGTACTTC. Translated: CASSGQGYEQYF.

This clone showed up just once. The chain combines TRBV5-5 with TRBJ2-6; 9 bases align to TRBD1. The V gene end was trimmed by 4 bases and the J gene end by 0 bases; junction bases not matched to a gene: 8. The germline V gene encodes CDR1 SGHKS and CDR2 YYEKEE (reference sequence). The CDR3 is 18 residues long. CDR3 coding DNA: TGTGCCAGCAGCACACCCGGACAGGGGACCTCTGGGGCCAACGTCCTGACTTTC. Translation gives CASSTPGQGTSGANVLTF.

In this sample, this clone turned up once. The gene calls are TRBV7-6 and TRBJ2-1, with 10 bases aligning to TRBD2. CDR3 length equals 14 residues. Per germline, CDR1 SGHVS and CDR2 FNYEAQ. V lost 1 base, J lost 10 bases, and 4 bases stayed unmatched. CDR3 loop: CASSLGLAGAEQFF. CDR3 in DNA: TGTGCCAGCAGCTTAGGGCTAGCGGGGGCCGAGCAGTTCTTC. The variable domain in full, with the rest retrieved from reference TRBV7-6 and TRBJ2-1, is GAGVSQSPRYKVTKRGQDVALRCDPISGHVSLYWYRQALGQGPEFLTYFNYEAQQDKSGLPNDRFSAERPEGSISTLTIQRTEQRDSAMYRCASSLGLAGAEQFFGPGTRLTVL.

Only a few counts were recorded for this clone. The rearrangement links TRBV7-3 to TRBJ2-3, with TRBD2 identical over 8 bases. J lost 14 bases, V lost 4 bases, and 5 bases had no gene match. This CDR3 region has 11 residues. CDR1 SGHTA and CDR2 FQGTGA come from the germline V gene. DNA of the CDR3: TGTGCCAGCAGCTCCGGGACTAGGGCGTATTTT. Translation gives CASSSGTRAYF.

This clone was counted a few times. This sequence joins TRBV29-1 and TRBJ2-7; 9 nucleotides line up with TRBD1. Germline V gene data show CDR1 as SQVTM and CDR2 as ANQGSEA. The CDR3 sequence is 15 residues long. The junction had 9 bases not matched to a gene; V was cut back by 6 bases and J by 0 bases. This CDR3 reads CSVMTGTGSSYEQYF. The CDR3 bases are TGCAGCGTAATGACCGGGACAGGGAGCTCCTACGAGCAGTACTTC.

The chain recombines TRBV18 with TRBJ2-1; D tentatively reads TRBD1 or TRBD2 (5 bases each). This CDR3 comprises 11 residues. Trimming stripped 2 bases from V and 9 bases from J, with 5 bases between. CDR1 KGHSH and CDR2 LQKENI come from the germline V gene. CDR3 in amino acids: CASSPGGEQFF. The CDR3 nucleotides read TGTGCCAGCTCACCAGGGGGTGAGCAGTTCTTC.

The V and J genes are TRBV7-9 and TRBJ2-1; D possibly matches TRBD1 or TRBD2 (5 bases each). This CDR3 has 15 amino acids. Germline V CDR1 and CDR2: SEHNR, FQNEAQ (reference sequence). Trimming stripped 5 bases from V and 2 bases from J, with 13 bases between. The CDR3 nucleotides are TGTGCCAGCAGCCTGGGCAGGGAGCCCTACAATGAGCAGTTCTTC. This encodes CASSLGREPYNEQFF. The full variable domain, rest sourced from reference TRBV7-9 and TRBJ2-1, is DTGVSQNPRHKITKRGQNVTFRCDPISEHNRLYWYRQTLGQGPEFLTYFQNEAQLEKSRLLSDRFSAERPKGSFSTLEIQRTEQGDSAMYLCASSLGREPYNEQFFGPGTRLTVL.

This chain joins TRBV4-2 and TRBJ2-7, with 7 nucleotides matching TRBD2. The germline V gene encodes CDR1 LGHNA and CDR2 YNFKEQ. This CDR3 contains 15 residues. J gave up 4 bases and V 3 bases, and 9 bases lay outside the gene matches. The CDR3 DNA reads as TGTGCCAGCAGCCAGGGGAGCGGGGCTGCTTACGAGCAGTACTTC. This gives the protein CASSQGSGAAYEQYF.

The chain carries TRBV4-1 and TRBJ1-5; tentatively, D is TRBD1 (5 bases). Deletions cut 5 bases from V and 7 bases from J, with 15 bases between. CDR3 length: 14 residues. The V gene's germline CDR1 is MGHRA and CDR2 YSYEKL. In DNA form, the CDR3 reads TGCGCCAGCAGCTCCGGAGACTGGGGGCAGCCCCAGCATTTT. Its protein product is CASSSGDWGQPQHF.

The genes are TRBV6-6 and TRBJ1-1; D gene ambiguous. Germline CDR1 and CDR2: MNHNY and SVGAGI (reference sequence). The CDR3 length is 11 residues. Trimming shortened V by 5 bases and J by 1 base, and 2 bases separated the two germline ends. The CDR3 DNA follows: TGTGCCAGCAGTCGGAACACTGAAGCTTTCTTT. Translation: CASSRNTEAFF.

This clone was seen just once. The gene calls are TRBV29-1 and TRBJ1-4, with a possible D match to TRBD1 (6 bases). The CDR3 is 14 residues long. V lost 4 bases to trimming and J lost 7 bases, with 16 bases between them. Germline V lookup: CDR1 SQVTM, CDR2 ANQGSEA. The CDR3 here is CSVVLQGQSEKLFF. CDR3 in DNA: TGCAGCGTTGTCCTACAGGGTCAAAGTGAAAAACTGTTTTTT.

The rearrangement joins TRBV5-6 to TRBJ1-6; 9 nucleotides agree with TRBD1. Germline values: CDR1 SGHDT, CDR2 YYEEEE. CDR3 length equals 15 residues. With V trimmed by 4 bases and J by 6 bases, 5 bases remained unmatched. CDR3 amino acids: CASSGRTGVNSPLHF. The CDR3 DNA reads as TGTGCCAGCAGCGGGCGGACAGGGGTTAATTCACCCCTCCACTTT.

This chain uses TRBV5-1 with TRBJ2-5; unclear D gene. The CDR3 sequence is 13 residues long. The germline V gene encodes CDR1 SGHRS and CDR2 YFSETQ. V was clipped by 4 bases and J by 10 bases, with 17 bases between them. The CDR3 protein is CASSPNPTRSQYF. CDR3 nucleotide sequence: TGCGCCAGCAGCCCCAACCCCACAAGGAGCCAGTACTTC.

This chain joins TRBV15 and TRBJ2-7; D is unclear. V lost 0 bases and J lost 7, with 7 bases in between. From germline, CDR1 is LNHNV and CDR2 YYDKDF (reference sequence). The CDR3 consists of 12 residues. The CDR3 loop reads CATSREMGEQYF. In DNA form, the CDR3 reads TGTGCCACCAGCAGAGAGATGGGAGAGCAGTACTTC.

This chain connects TRBV7-8 to TRBJ2-7; D may be TRBD1 (6 bases). Germline V gives CDR1 SGHVS, CDR2 FQNEAQ. This CDR3 is built from 14 residues. V lost 8 bases to trimming and J lost 0 bases, with 14 bases between them. CDR3 amino acids: CASRQGTLSYEQYF. Here the CDR3 DNA reads TGTGCCAGCCGCCAGGGGACCCTCTCCTACGAGCAGTACTTC.

This rearrangement joins TRBV6-1 to TRBJ2-5; 10 nucleotides agree with TRBD2. The CDR3 length is 15 residues. Germline CDR1 and CDR2: MNHNS and SASEGT. The ends lost 6 bases at V and 5 bases at J; junction bases unmatched: 9. The DNA for the CDR3 is TGTGCCAGCAGCTCCGAGCGGGGGGGCGTGGAGACCCAGTACTTC. Its protein product is CASSSERGGVETQYF.

This clone was seen just once. The chain uses TRBV25-1 and TRBJ2-2, with D hard to call. V was pared by 4 bases and J by 6 bases, with 12 bases between. Germline V gene lookup returns CDR1 MGHDK and CDR2 SYGVNS. This CDR3 spans 14 amino acids. This CDR3 is CASSGIRHAGELFF. The CDR3 DNA follows: TGTGCCAGCAGTGGCATCCGACACGCCGGGGAGCTGTTTTTT.

This clone was detected once. The chain joins TRBV4-1 to TRBJ1-3; TRBD1 aligns across 7 bases. Unmatched junction bases numbered 4, after V lost 1 base and J lost 1 base. CDR1 is MGHRA and CDR2 is YSYEKL in the germline V gene. This CDR3 contains 16 residues. This chain's CDR3 is CASSQAPGQSGNTIYF. The DNA for the CDR3 is TGCGCCAGCAGCCAAGCCCCGGGACAGTCTGGAAACACCATATATTTT.

This clone appeared a few times. The chain recombines TRBV5-1 with TRBJ2-1; 7 bases map to TRBD2. The J segment lost 9 bases and the V segment lost 0 bases, leaving 9 bases of the junction unmatched. CDR3 length equals 15 residues. The V gene's germline CDR1 is SGHRS and CDR2 YFSETQ. The DNA of the CDR3 is TGCGCCAGCAGCTTGGACGGCCAGCGGGGCGGTGAGCAGTTCTTC. It yields the protein CASSLDGQRGGEQFF. The full variable domain, with the rest looked up from reference TRBV5-1 and TRBJ2-1, is KAGVTQTPRYLIKTRGQQVTLSCSPISGHRSVSWYQQTPGQGLQFLFEYFSETQRNKGNFPGRFSGRQFSNSRSEMNVSTLELGDSALYLCASSLDGQRGGEQFFGPGTRLTVL.

This clone was seen a handful of times. J is TRBJ1-5 and V is TRBV6-6; 7 bases are shared with TRBD1. The V gene end was trimmed by 10 bases and the J gene end by 4 bases; junction bases not matched to a gene: 7. Germline values: CDR1 MNHNY, CDR2 SVGAGI (reference sequence). The CDR3 loop spans 13 amino acids. The CDR3 spells CATSGQLNQPQHF. The CDR3 coding sequence is TGTGCCACCTCGGGACAGCTAAATCAGCCCCAGCATTTT.

The chain uses TRBV23-1 and TRBJ2-4; possibly TRBD1 or TRBD2 for D (5 bases each). TRBV23-1 is classed as an ORF, of uncertain function. Trimming removed 8 bases at V and 6 bases at J, with 14 bases between. This CDR3 contains 13 residues. The CDR3 sequence: CASLRDPLNIQYF. For the CDR3, the DNA is TGCGCCAGCCTCCGGGACCCACTAAACATTCAGTACTTC.

The chain recombines TRBV7-2 with TRBJ1-2, with a tentative D call TRBD1 (6 bases). V was shortened by 8 bases and J by 0 bases, with 16 bases between the two germline ends. This CDR3 region has 15 residues. The V gene's germline CDR1 is SGHTA and CDR2 FQGNSA. The DNA for the CDR3 is TGTGCCAGCCAGCGTCAGGGGCCTTCTAACTATGGCTACACCTTC. Translation gives CASQRQGPSNYGYTF.

This clone was seen a single time. The chain couples TRBV10-3 to TRBJ2-1; D not resolved. V was pared by 4 bases and J by 4 bases, with 2 bases between. From germline, CDR1 is ENHRY and CDR2 SYGVKD. The CDR3 spans 11 residues. CDR3 amino acids: CAISGYNEQFF. CDR3 nucleotides: TGTGCCATCAGTGGTTACAATGAGCAGTTCTTC.

The V and J genes are TRBV29-1 and TRBJ1-2; 10 bases align to TRBD1. The CDR3 length is 16 residues. Germline V gene lookup returns CDR1 SQVTM and CDR2 ANQGSEA. V trimming: 2 bases; J trimming: 8 bases; junction bases outside the gene matches: 14. CDR3 in amino acids: CSVERDRGSPTRGYTF. The CDR3, as DNA: TGCAGCGTTGAACGGGACAGGGGATCCCCAACAAGGGGCTACACCTTC.

The V and J genes are TRBV7-8 and TRBJ1-5; 9 positions match TRBD1. Germline lookup yields CDR1 SGHVS and CDR2 FQNEAQ. There are 13 residues in the CDR3. Trimming at V came to 8 bases and at J to 6 bases, leaving 5 bases not matched to a gene. The CDR3 DNA sequence: TGTGCCAGCTCGGGACAGGGCGGTCAGCCCCAGCATTTT. This sequence encodes CASSGQGGQPQHF. Full variable domain (rest looked up from reference TRBV7-8 and TRBJ1-5): GAGVSQSPRYKVAKRGQDVALRCDPISGHVSLFWYQQALGQGPEFLTYFQNEAQLDKSGLPSDRFFAERPEGSVSTLKIQRTQQEDSAVYLCASSGQGGQPQHFGDGTRLSIL.

This clone was picked up a small number of times. The chain joins TRBV11-2 to TRBJ2-3, with unresolved D. The germline CDR1 and CDR2 sequences are SGHAT and FQNNGV. The CDR3 has 13 residues. V was trimmed by 1 base and J by 10 bases, leaving 12 bases between them. CDR3: CASSLGSASPQYF. The CDR3 nucleotides are TGTGCCAGCAGCTTAGGTTCTGCCTCTCCGCAGTATTTT.

The gene calls are TRBV5-1 and TRBJ2-3; TRBD1 is a possible D gene (6 bases). CDR1 is SGHRS and CDR2 is YFSETQ in the germline V gene. Deletions cut 3 bases from V and 2 bases from J, with 19 bases between. This CDR3 region has 17 residues. The chain's CDR3 is CASSSPTQGLHTDTQYF. CDR3 coding DNA: TGCGCCAGCAGCTCGCCTACCCAGGGGCTACACACAGATACGCAGTATTTT.